This paragraph reports one T cell receptor beta chain. The antigen is unknown. This entry belongs to a study of CD4 T cells in relation to SARS-CoV-2 and coronaviruses. Regarding the study as a whole: Crossreactivity was assessed only for spike protein, not other viral proteins.

Only in-frame clones appear in the TCRdb table, and some are missing; sequencing was by immunoSEQ multiplex PCR. The sample yields 9,000 to 13,000 clones, about 87% seen once. Germline V gives CDR1 SGHRS, CDR2 YFSETQ. The CDR3 is 13 amino acids. V gave up 4 bases and J gave up 3 bases, with 10 bases separating them. This clonotype was sampled from an adult with COVID-19. The specimen was naive CD4+ T cells from PBMCs. The subset: naive CD4+ T cells isolated by negative enrichment. The rearrangement joins TRBV5-1 to TRBJ1-2, with D uncertain. CDR3 region: CASSDNGYYGYTF. As DNA, the CDR3 is TGCGCCAGCAGCGACAACGGGTACTATGGCTACACCTTC.